Following are 18 T cell receptor beta chains from one sample sequenced in a study of blood T cell repertoires in COVID-19. Method: immunoSEQ multiplex PCR; TCRdb's copy keeps in-frame clones and lacks some. In the table there are some 300,000 clones, 85% to 90% of which are singletons. Sequencing was performed on peripheral blood. The receptors here all came from a woman between 45 and 65 years old with COVID-19, enrolled during active disease.

The rearrangement joins TRBV4-1 to TRBJ2-1; D is possibly TRBD2 (6 bases). V gave up 1 base and J gave up 2 bases, with 12 bases separating them. The CDR3 sequence is 16 residues long. Germline V gene sequence: CDR1 MGHRA, CDR2 YSYEKL. The CDR3 here is CASSQVSSGAYNEQFF. Written as DNA, the CDR3 is TGCGCCAGCAGCCAAGTGAGTAGCGGAGCCTACAATGAGCAGTTCTTC.

About this clone itself: This specimen includes other DNA sequences encoding the same CDR3. V and J are TRBV5-1 and TRBJ2-1; TRBD2 matches 7 bases. V lost 0 bases and J lost 2; bases outside the gene matches: 2. Germline V gene lookup returns CDR1 SGHRS and CDR2 YFSETQ. This CDR3 region has 15 residues. CDR3: CASSLGEGPYNEQFF. The CDR3 DNA reads as TGCGCCAGCAGCTTGGGGGAGGGACCCTACAATGAGCAGTTCTTC.

The V gene is TRBV10-1, the J gene TRBJ2-3; TRBD2 aligns across 7 bases. The CDR3 is 13 residues long. From germline, CDR1 is WNHNN and CDR2 SYGVQD (reference sequence). The V gene end was trimmed by 7 bases and the J gene end by 2 bases; junction bases not matched to a gene: 3. Here the CDR3 reads CASKRENTDTQYF. CDR3 coding DNA: TGCGCCAGCAAGCGGGAAAACACAGATACGCAGTATTTT.

V gene TRBV19 combines with J gene TRBJ2-3, with TRBD1 matching 9 bases. Germline CDR1 reads LNHDA; CDR2 reads SQIVND (reference sequence). Trimming took 5 bases from V and 8 from J; bases not matched to a gene: 11. The CDR3 has 15 amino acids. The DNA for the CDR3 is TGTGCCAGTAGTGCCCGGACAGGGGTGACGGGTACGCAGTATTTT. Translated: CASSARTGVTGTQYF.

The chain is built from TRBV19 and TRBJ1-2; 8 bases are a match to TRBD1. Germline-derived CDR1 and CDR2 are LNHDA and SQIVND (reference sequence). The CDR3 contains 16 residues. V dropped 5 bases and J dropped 5; count of bases not matched to a gene: 13. The CDR3 spells CASSLFRGQENYGYTF. The CDR3 bases are TGTGCCAGTAGTCTTTTTAGGGGACAGGAAAATTATGGCTACACCTTC.

The rearrangement joins TRBV11-3 to TRBJ2-4; 7 nucleotides align to TRBD2. The CDR3 consists of 16 residues. V gave up 2 bases and J gave up 0 bases; unmatched junction bases: 4. Germline V gene sequence: CDR1 SGHNT, CDR2 YENEEA. As DNA, the CDR3 is TGTGCCAGCAGCTTAAGAGCGGGACTAGCCAAAAACATTCAGTACTTC. This encodes CASSLRAGLAKNIQYF.

This clone was picked up a small number of times. CDR3 sequence (DNA): TGTGCAAGTCGCTTAGCTGCGGATATGCTGGGGAGCGAGTACAATGAGCAGTTCTTC. It is translated as CASRLAADMLGSEYNEQFF. This chain joins TRBV12-2 and TRBJ2-1; the table assigns TRBD2, which was not confirmed against the DNA. TRBV12-2 is a recognized pseudogene. The CDR3 covers 19 residues.

The J gene is TRBJ1-1, the V gene TRBV11-3; D gene ambiguous. CDR3 length: 14 amino acids. V was pared by 3 bases and J by 5 bases, with 13 bases between. From germline, CDR1 is SGHNT and CDR2 YENEEA. The CDR3 loop is CASSLRGRGTEAFF. The CDR3 nucleotides are TGTGCCAGCAGCTTGCGCGGGCGCGGGACTGAAGCTTTCTTT.

The chain joins TRBV5-1 to TRBJ1-2; no firm D call. The CDR3 extends over 14 amino acids. Germline CDR1 and CDR2: SGHRS and YFSETQ. V was pared by 6 bases and J by 6 bases, with 18 bases between. The chain's CDR3 is CASKGTISGNGYTF. In DNA, the CDR3 is TGCGCCAGCAAGGGCACAATAAGCGGGAATGGCTACACCTTC.

This clone was counted at least ten times. The chain couples TRBV19 to TRBJ2-7, with 9 bases identical to TRBD1. Germline values: CDR1 LNHDA, CDR2 SQIVND (reference sequence). The CDR3 runs to 15 residues. The V gene end was trimmed by 4 bases and the J gene end by 4 bases; junction bases not matched to a gene: 8. The CDR3 reads CASSRGGTGIYEQYF. The CDR3 nucleotides are TGTGCCAGTAGTAGAGGCGGGACAGGGATTTACGAGCAGTACTTC.

This rearrangement joins TRBV5-1 to TRBJ2-5; maybe TRBD2 (6 bases). Germline CDR1 reads SGHRS; CDR2 reads YFSETQ. The length of the CDR3 is 15 residues. The V end was cut by 2 bases, the J end by 2 bases, with 13 bases between. CDR3: CASSLRAGTQETQYF. The CDR3 nucleotides are TGCGCCAGCAGCTTAAGGGCCGGGACTCAAGAGACCCAGTACTTC.

Written as DNA, the CDR3 is TGTGCCAGCAGCTTAATTTTCCGTCGTTCCTACAATGAGCAGTTCTTC. This gives the protein CASSLIFRRSYNEQFF. V and J are TRBV11-2 and TRBJ2-1; the D is unclear. CDR1 is SGHAT and CDR2 is FQNNGV in the germline V gene. The CDR3 spans 16 residues. V lost 2 bases and J 1 base, leaving 12 bases between the germline ends.

The gene calls are TRBV5-4 and TRBJ2-7; 8 nucleotides match TRBD1. The CDR3 spans 15 residues. From germline, CDR1 is SGHNT and CDR2 YYREEE (reference sequence). After removal of 0 bases from V and 7 bases from J, the junction contained 9 bases not matched to a gene. The CDR3 protein is CASSLGRTGIREQYF. CDR3 DNA sequence: TGTGCCAGCAGCTTGGGGCGGACAGGGATTAGGGAGCAGTACTTC.

V gene TRBV6-5 combines with J gene TRBJ2-1; 9 nucleotides line up with TRBD1. The CDR3 is 12 amino acids. Germline values: CDR1 MNHEY, CDR2 SVGAGI. The V and J ends lost 6 bases and 15 bases, in that order; junction bases with no gene match: 9. CDR3 region: CASREGTGRPFF. For the CDR3, the DNA is TGTGCCAGCAGGGAGGGGACAGGGCGACCGTTCTTC.

The chain couples TRBV5-8 to TRBJ2-7; 7 nucleotides match TRBD2. With 3 bases clipped from V and 6 bases from J, the junction kept 6 bases outside the gene matches. The CDR3 spans 13 residues. Germline V gene sequence: CDR1 SGHTS, CDR2 YDEGEE. The chain's CDR3 is CASSWAGVPEQYF. Here the CDR3 DNA reads TGTGCCAGCAGCTGGGCGGGGGTACCCGAGCAGTACTTC.

This rearrangement joins TRBV3-1 (or the pseudogene TRBV3-2) to TRBJ1-2; D is possibly TRBD1 (6 bases). Trimming cost V 4 bases and J 6 bases, with 15 bases left between them. Germline CDR1 LGHDT, CDR2 YNNKEL (reference sequence). There are 14 residues in the CDR3. The CDR3 protein is CASSPHRDKDGYTF. The CDR3 region has the DNA TGTGCCAGCAGCCCGCACCGGGACAAGGATGGCTACACCTTC.

The chain carries TRBV6-5 and TRBJ1-6, with TRBD1 matching over 9 bases. CDR1 and CDR2 from the germline V gene are MNHEY and SVGAGI. CDR3 length: 15 residues. V lost 5 bases, J lost 7 bases, and 6 bases stayed unmatched. CDR3 nucleotide sequence: TGTGCCAGCAGTAAGGACAGGGGCAGAAATTCACCCCTCCACTTT. Its translation is CASSKDRGRNSPLHF.

The rearrangement links TRBV25-1 to TRBJ2-3, with 8 bases that match TRBD1. V gave up 5 bases and J gave up 2 bases; unmatched junction bases: 9. Germline CDR1 and CDR2: MGHDK and SYGVNS. The CDR3 length is 16 residues. CDR3: CASSKTGTGTTDTQYF. CDR3 in DNA: TGTGCCAGCAGTAAAACCGGGACAGGAACCACAGATACGCAGTATTTT.